This passage covers 17 T cell receptor beta chains from one sample sequenced in a study of T cells in localized non-small cell lung cancer. Libraries were prepared by immunoSEQ multiplex PCR; TCRdb keeps only in-frame clonotypes and omits some of them. Among tens of thousands of clones listed, roughly 86% were seen once. Specimen: peripheral blood, collected before any cancer treatment. All receptors derive from a woman aged 18 to 55 with stage III lung adenocarcinoma.

The chain recombines TRBV18 with TRBJ1-1, with D unresolved. CDR1 and CDR2 (germline): KGHSH, LQKENI. The CDR3 totals 15 residues. V lost 6 bases to trimming and J lost 1 base, with 15 bases between them. The CDR3 DNA sequence: TGTGCCAGCTCCCCGACTGTGGGCCGGAACACTGAAGCTTTCTTT. Translating gives CASSPTVGRNTEAFF.

This sequence joins TRBV7-6 and TRBJ1-3; perhaps TRBD1 as D (5 bases). CDR1 and CDR2 (germline): SGHVS, FNYEAQ. The CDR3 extends over 16 amino acids. V was shortened by 0 bases and J by 0 bases, with 9 bases between the two germline ends. The CDR3 region has the DNA TGTGCCAGCAGCTTAGCGGGGGGGACCTCTGGAAACACCATATATTTT. Residues: CASSLAGGTSGNTIYF.

The V call is TRBV9, the J call TRBJ1-1; D gene ambiguous. CDR3 length: 14 amino acids. V shed 3 bases and J shed 0 bases, with 9 bases lying between them. The V gene's germline CDR1 is SGDLS and CDR2 YYNGEE. The CDR3 protein is CASSGPFMNTEAFF. The CDR3 DNA reads TGTGCCAGCAGCGGACCGTTTATGAACACTGAAGCTTTCTTT.

V is TRBV19 and J is TRBJ1-1; possible D gene TRBD1, 5 bases. Germline lookup yields CDR1 LNHDA and CDR2 SQIVND (reference sequence). The CDR3 is 13 amino acids. V lost 5 bases to trimming and J lost 4 bases, with 11 bases between them. CDR3 DNA sequence: TGTGCCAGTAGTGTAGGGGTTCGCACTGAAGCTTTCTTT. Translation gives CASSVGVRTEAFF.

The chain uses TRBV30 and TRBJ1-5; D is undetermined. V was trimmed by 3 bases and J by 7 bases, leaving 16 bases between them. The CDR3 spans 14 residues. CDR1 and CDR2 from the germline V gene are GTSNPN and SVGIG (reference sequence). The CDR3 DNA sequence: TGTGCCTGGAGCGCCGGGGTGAGAAAACAGCCCCAGCATTTT. Translating gives CAWSAGVRKQPQHF.

The chain links TRBV19 to TRBJ1-3; no clear D gene. The CDR3 covers 12 residues. V gave up 7 bases and J gave up 0 bases, with 4 bases separating them. The germline CDR1 and CDR2 sequences are LNHDA and SQIVND (reference sequence). In DNA form, the CDR3 reads TGTGCCAGTAAACACTCTGGAAACACCATATATTTT. Translation: CASKHSGNTIYF.

The chain has TRBV9 and TRBJ2-3; D is uncertain. V was shortened by 2 bases and J by 2 bases, with 12 bases between the two germline ends. In germline, CDR1 is SGDLS, CDR2 YYNGEE. This CDR3 contains 15 residues. The CDR3 reads CASSVDPRTTDTQYF. The CDR3 nucleotides are TGTGCCAGCAGCGTGGACCCCAGAACCACAGATACGCAGTATTTT.

This chain links TRBV5-1 with TRBJ2-5; no reliable D call. V was shortened by 4 bases and J by 5 bases, with 12 bases between the two germline ends. This CDR3 spans 13 amino acids. Germline V lookup: CDR1 SGHRS, CDR2 YFSETQ. The CDR3 region has the DNA TGCGCCAGCAGCGCCCAGATAGGGGAGACCCAGTACTTC. Amino acids: CASSAQIGETQYF.

The chain couples TRBV18 to TRBJ2-7; perhaps TRBD2 as D (5 bases). V shed 5 bases and J shed 7 bases, with 18 bases lying between them. Germline lookup yields CDR1 KGHSH and CDR2 LQKENI. CDR3 size: 14 residues. DNA of the CDR3: TGTGCCAGCTCAACGGAACAATCTAGCACGGAGCAGTACTTC. Translation: CASSTEQSSTEQYF.

V and J are TRBV14 and TRBJ2-7, with D possibly being TRBD1 or TRBD2 (6 bases each). Trimming removed 0 bases at V and 3 bases at J, with 9 bases between. This CDR3 is built from 14 residues. Germline assignment: CDR1 SGHDN and CDR2 FVKESK. Here the CDR3 DNA reads TGTGCCAGCAGCCAAGAGGGGGGCGTCTACGAGCAGTACTTC. Encoded protein: CASSQEGGVYEQYF.

V and J are TRBV19 and TRBJ2-1, with D perhaps given as TRBD1 or TRBD2 (5 bases each). Germline V gene data show CDR1 as LNHDA and CDR2 as SQIVND (reference sequence). This CDR3 region has 12 residues. V lost 6 bases to trimming and J lost 11 bases, with 14 bases between them. Here the CDR3 DNA reads TGTGCCAGTAGAGCCCTGGGGGTTAAGCAGTTCTTC. It is translated as CASRALGVKQFF.

The sample holds one count of this clone. The chain is built from TRBV11-1 and TRBJ2-5; D unresolved. The ends were cut back, 2 bases at V and 5 bases at J, with 12 bases in the middle. The CDR3 is 14 amino acids. Looked up from germline, CDR1 is SGHAT and CDR2 is FQDESV (reference sequence). The chain's CDR3 is CASSLLGVGETQYF. In DNA form, the CDR3 reads TGTGCCAGCAGCTTACTAGGCGTCGGGGAGACCCAGTACTTC. The full variable domain, completed using reference TRBV11-1 and TRBJ2-5, is EAEVAQSPRYKITEKSQAVAFWCDPISGHATLYWYRQILGQGPELLVQFQDESVVDDSQLPKDRFSAERLKGVDSTLKIQPAELGDSAMYLCASSLLGVGETQYFGPGTRLLVL.

V is TRBV6-6 and J is TRBJ1-5; 10 bases are shared with TRBD1. Germline values: CDR1 MNHNY, CDR2 SVGAGI (reference sequence). V shed 4 bases and J 4 bases; nucleotides not matched to a gene: 1. The CDR3 loop spans 14 amino acids. CDR3 nucleotides: TGTGCCAGCAGTTCGGACAGGGGGAATCAGCCCCAGCATTTT. It is translated as CASSSDRGNQPQHF.

The table lists this clone with a count of one. This sequence joins TRBV6-1 and TRBJ1-1; a weak D match, TRBD1 (5 bases). CDR1 is MNHNS, CDR2 SASEGT, per germline. This CDR3 is 13 amino acids long. Trimming took 7 bases from V and 7 from J, leaving 16 bases between them. The CDR3 loop reads CASMGTGTREAFF. CDR3 nucleotide sequence: TGTGCCAGCATGGGCACAGGCACTCGTGAAGCTTTCTTT.

The count of this clone is one. The J gene is TRBJ1-5, the V gene TRBV27, with D maybe TRBD1 (5 bases). Looked up from germline, CDR1 is MNHEY and CDR2 is SMNVEV (reference sequence). The CDR3 totals 14 residues. V lost 1 base and J 4 bases, leaving 8 bases between the germline ends. The CDR3 region is CASSLWGPNQPQHF. CDR3 in DNA: TGTGCCAGCAGTTTATGGGGACCGAATCAGCCCCAGCATTTT.

The V and J genes are TRBV6-6 and TRBJ1-6, with TRBD1 identical over 7 bases. Per germline, CDR1 MNHNY and CDR2 SVGAGI (reference sequence). The CDR3 spans 15 residues. The trim removed 7 bases at V and 10 bases at J, leaving 13 bases unmatched. The CDR3, as DNA: TGTGCCAGCAAAGACAGGGAAAAGAACGGATCACCCCTCCACTTT. This translates into CASKDREKNGSPLHF.

The rearrangement links TRBV6-5 to TRBJ1-6, with 7 bases that match TRBD1. CDR1 is MNHEY and CDR2 is SVGAGI in the germline V gene. V was clipped by 5 bases and J by 14 bases; unmatched bases: 12. The CDR3 is 14 amino acids. Written as DNA, the CDR3 is TGTGCCAGCAGTCGCAGGGGGAACCACGGATCCCTCCACTTT. Translation gives CASSRRGNHGSLHF.